Following are 26 T cell receptor beta chains from one sample sequenced in a study of blood T cells in healthy people across ages. Primed by a sample-barcoded 5' primer and a J-beta primer mix, a second PCR proceeded for roughly 6 to 12 cycles. TCRdb independently ran MiXCR on the 5' RACE reads; one entry per CDR3 protein. This sample has about 1 million distinct CDR3 sequences; 35% to 55% occur once, and the top ten carry under 20%. What was sequenced was blood. These receptors all come from a woman in her sixties in good health.

The V call is TRBV20-1, the J call TRBJ2-3; a weak D match, TRBD1 (5 bases). CDR3 length: 15 amino acids. The germline gives CDR1 DFQATT, CDR2 SNEGSKA (reference sequence). Trimming stripped 3 bases from V and 1 base from J, with 14 bases between. CDR3 amino acids: CSASPAGMGTDTQYF. Written as DNA, the CDR3 is TGCAGTGCTAGCCCGGCAGGGATGGGCACAGATACGCAGTATTTT.

J is TRBJ1-1 and V is TRBV5-5; D gene unclear. The V and J ends lost 0 bases and 1 base respectively, with 7 bases between them. There are 14 residues in the CDR3. The germline CDR1 and CDR2 sequences are SGHKS and YYEKEE (reference sequence). CDR3 bases: TGTGCCAGCAGCTTGGGTTCCAAGAACACTGAAGCTTTCTTT. It translates to CASSLGSKNTEAFF.

This clonotype has just a few counts. V is TRBV2 and J is TRBJ1-2, with D maybe TRBD1 (6 bases). The length of the CDR3 is 13 residues. From germline, CDR1 is SNHLY and CDR2 FYNNEI. Trimming stripped 6 bases from V and 4 bases from J, with 12 bases between. The CDR3 is CASREQGIYGYTF. The CDR3 nucleotides are TGTGCCAGCAGAGAACAGGGAATCTATGGCTACACCTTC. The full variable domain, completed using reference TRBV2 and TRBJ1-2, is EPEVTQTPSHQVTQMGQEVILRCVPISNHLYFYWYRQILGQKVEFLVSFYNNEISEKSEIFDDQFSVERPDGSNFTLKIRSTKLEDSAMYFCASREQGIYGYTFGSGTRLTVV.

This clonotype occurred many times. Here the CDR3 DNA reads TGCAGTGCTGGTGGACAGGGGAGTGAGCAGTACTTC. It encodes CSAGGQGSEQYF. V usage is TRBV20-1 and J usage is TRBJ2-7, with TRBD1 matching 9 bases. This CDR3 has 12 amino acids. Germline assignment: CDR1 DFQATT and CDR2 SNEGSKA (reference sequence). Trimming cost V 5 bases and J 7 bases; bases outside gene matches: 6.

J is TRBJ2-5 and V is TRBV9; weak D call: TRBD2 (6 bases). Trimming pared 1 base from V and 11 bases from J, leaving 21 bases between. The CDR3 loop spans 15 amino acids. Per germline, CDR1 SGDLS and CDR2 YYNGEE. The CDR3 DNA follows: TGTGCCAGCAGCGTATCGGGAGACCGTGACAATGAGCAGTACTTC. This encodes CASSVSGDRDNEQYF.

This clonotype has only a few counts. This chain connects TRBV12-3 or TRBV12-4 to TRBJ2-1; TRBD2 agrees at 8 bases. CDR3 size: 15 residues. J gave up 0 bases and V 7 bases, and 5 bases lay outside the gene matches. DNA for the CDR3: TGTGCCAGCATTGGTAGCGGGATCTCCTACAATGAGCAGTTCTTC. Its translation is CASIGSGISYNEQFF.

The chain combines TRBV15 with TRBJ2-1; 10 nucleotides match TRBD2. The CDR3 has 20 amino acids. V was pared by 5 bases and J by 3 bases, with 19 bases of the junction left unmatched. Germline V gives CDR1 LNHNV, CDR2 YYDKDF (reference sequence). As DNA, the CDR3 is TGTGCCACCAGCGGAGCGCCCCGTGGGGCGACTAGCGGGCGCTACAATGAGCAGTTCTTC. It encodes CATSGAPRGATSGRYNEQFF.

The chain joins TRBV7-3 to TRBJ2-7; D possibly matches TRBD1 or TRBD2 (5 bases each). The DNA end is more similar to TRBJ2-5, so the J call may be wrong. This CDR3 has 13 residues. CDR1 and CDR2 from the germline V gene are SGHTA and FQGTGA. CDR3 nucleotides: TGTGCCAGCAGCGGGACCGACGGGGAGACCCAGTACTTC. This translates into CASSGTDGETQYF.

This chain connects TRBV20-1 to TRBJ2-3, with D possibly TRBD2 on 5 matching bases. The CDR3 length is 15 residues. CDR1 DFQATT and CDR2 SNEGSKA come from the germline V gene (reference sequence). Trimming took 5 bases from V and 4 from J, leaving 19 bases between them. The CDR3 is CSAATRSSNADTQYF. The DNA for the CDR3 is TGCAGTGCTGCAACTAGATCCTCTAACGCAGATACGCAGTATTTT.

The chain has TRBV20-1 and TRBJ2-3; D may match TRBD1 or TRBD2 (5 bases each). V was pared by 5 bases and J by 0 bases, with 15 bases between. Germline lookup yields CDR1 DFQATT and CDR2 SNEGSKA (reference sequence). The CDR3 spans 15 residues. The CDR3 DNA reads as TGCAGTGCTGGACCATGGGACGGAAGCACAGATACGCAGTATTTT. It specifies CSAGPWDGSTDTQYF.

This clonotype has just a few counts. The chain couples TRBV20-1 to TRBJ1-2; TRBD1 might be the D (5 bases). There are 12 residues in the CDR3. Germline CDR1 DFQATT, CDR2 SNEGSKA (reference sequence). V lost 5 bases and J 4 bases, leaving 11 bases between the germline ends. The CDR3 DNA sequence: TGCAGTGCTGGGCAGGGTGCCTATGGCTACACCTTC. Amino acids: CSAGQGAYGYTF.

This clonotype was found a few times. The rearrangement links TRBV21-1 to TRBJ2-3; no DNA check was done on the table's D call, TRBD1. TRBV21-1 has pseudogene status. This CDR3 comprises 20 residues. Here the CDR3 DNA reads TGTGCCAGCAGCAGCCCAAAACCTCATGCGGGACAGGAGTCCACAGATACGCAGTATTTT. This gives the protein CASSSPKPHAGQESTDTQYF.

A few counts support this clonotype. The genes are TRBV29-1 and TRBJ2-1; 12 nucleotides align to TRBD1. The CDR3 consists of 14 residues. Germline V gene lookup returns CDR1 SQVTM and CDR2 ANQGSEA. The V segment lost 7 bases and the J segment 8 bases; nucleotides outside the gene matches: 9. The CDR3 bases are TGCAGCGGTGGGGGACAGGGGGCGTTTCATGAGCAGTTCTTC. This codes for CSGGGQGAFHEQFF.

J is TRBJ2-5 and V is TRBV29-1; 9 nucleotides agree with TRBD2. The J call may be incorrect, as the DNA end agrees better with TRBJ2-7. Germline loops: CDR1 SQVTM, CDR2 ANQGSEA. This CDR3 is built from 13 residues. The DNA for the CDR3 is TGCAGCGTTGAACTAGCGGGATGGCACGAGCAGTACTTC. It encodes CSVELAGWHEQYF.

This chain links TRBV10-3 with TRBJ1-2; D is unresolved. V was pared by 8 bases and J by 9 bases, with 22 bases between. The CDR3 is 14 residues long. CDR1 ENHRY and CDR2 SYGVKD come from the germline V gene. The CDR3 DNA reads TGTGCCATCCAAGTAAGTGGACGGACTGCAAGCTACACCTTC. Its translation: CAIQVSGRTASYTF.

This clonotype was counted only a few times. The chain has TRBV5-1 and TRBJ1-2; TRBD1 is a possible D gene (5 bases). Germline assignment: CDR1 SGHRS and CDR2 YFSETQ. The CDR3 has 15 residues. V shed 0 bases and J shed 2 bases, with 11 bases lying between them. CDR3 DNA: TGCGCCAGCAGCTTGGATGGCCAGGGCAACTATGGCTACACCTTC. It encodes CASSLDGQGNYGYTF.

V gene TRBV2 combines with J gene TRBJ2-3, with D possibly TRBD2 on 5 matching bases. The CDR3 runs to 17 residues. Germline loops: CDR1 SNHLY, CDR2 FYNNEI. Trimming removed 0 bases from V and 0 bases from J, with 13 bases in between. CDR3 nucleotide sequence: TGTGCCAGCAGTGAAGCCTGGCGGGCGGCAAGCACAGATACGCAGTATTTT. Its translation is CASSEAWRAASTDTQYF.

The sample holds a few counts of this clonotype. The CDR3 coding sequence is TGCGCCAGCAGCGAGGGGACCTCAAAGGGTGGTTCACCCCTCCACTTT. This codes for CASSEGTSKGGSPLHF. The chain employs TRBV5-1 and TRBJ1-6; a weak D match, TRBD1 (5 bases). The CDR3 spans 16 residues. Germline CDR1 and CDR2: SGHRS and YFSETQ. The V and J ends lost 4 bases and 9 bases respectively, with 20 bases between them. Full variable domain (rest looked up from reference TRBV5-1 and TRBJ1-6): KAGVTQTPRYLIKTRGQQVTLSCSPISGHRSVSWYQQTPGQGLQFLFEYFSETQRNKGNFPGRFSGRQFSNSRSEMNVSTLELGDSALYLCASSEGTSKGGSPLHFGNGTRLTVT.

This clonotype was recorded only once. The J gene is TRBJ1-1, the V gene TRBV5-5; D not certain. CDR3 length equals 14 residues. Trimming left V 1 base short and J 0 bases short, with 7 bases between. The germline V gene encodes CDR1 SGHKS and CDR2 YYEKEE (reference sequence). CDR3 region: CASSLQRMNTEAFF. CDR3 nucleotides: TGTGCCAGCAGCTTGCAGAGAATGAACACTGAAGCTTTCTTT.

This clonotype was counted only a few times. The J gene is TRBJ2-5, the V gene TRBV7-9, with 7 bases identical to TRBD1. This CDR3 comprises 14 residues. The trim removed 4 bases at V and 4 bases at J, leaving 6 bases unmatched. Germline values: CDR1 SEHNR, CDR2 FQNEAQ (reference sequence). The CDR3 reads CASSSTGSPETQYF. The CDR3 bases are TGTGCCAGCAGCTCGACAGGGTCCCCAGAGACCCAGTACTTC.

This chain connects TRBV20-1 to TRBJ2-1, with D uncertain. The CDR3 covers 15 residues. CDR1 and CDR2 from the germline V gene are DFQATT and SNEGSKA (reference sequence). V was cut by 4 bases and J by 0 bases, with 13 bases left in between. The CDR3 region is CSATWRRSSYNEQFF. The CDR3 bases are TGCAGTGCTACATGGCGGCGGAGCTCCTACAATGAGCAGTTCTTC.

This clonotype was recorded a few times. The V and J genes are TRBV7-9 and TRBJ2-7; D gene unclear. From germline, CDR1 is SEHNR and CDR2 FQNEAQ (reference sequence). CDR3 length equals 14 residues. V was trimmed by 1 base and J by 7 bases, leaving 14 bases between them. CDR3 coding DNA: TGTGCCAGCAGCTTAGGAGGAGTCTCACGGGAGCAGTACTTC. Protein: CASSLGGVSREQYF.

In its sample, this clonotype was seen many times. This sequence joins TRBV2 and TRBJ2-4; 7 bases map to TRBD1. CDR1 is SNHLY, CDR2 FYNNEI, per germline. The length of the CDR3 is 15 residues. Trimming at V came to 4 bases and at J to 4 bases, leaving 7 bases not matched to a gene. This chain's CDR3 is CASSATRTGKNIQYF. Written as DNA, the CDR3 is TGTGCCAGCAGTGCCACCCGGACAGGAAAAAACATTCAGTACTTC. Drawing the rest from reference TRBV2 and TRBJ2-4, the complete variable domain is EPEVTQTPSHQVTQMGQEVILRCVPISNHLYFYWYRQILGQKVEFLVSFYNNEISEKSEIFDDQFSVERPDGSNFTLKIRSTKLEDSAMYFCASSATRTGKNIQYFGAGTRLSVL.

This clonotype appeared many times. The V and J genes are TRBV29-1 and TRBJ2-7, with D tentatively TRBD1 or TRBD2 (6 bases each). Germline V CDR1 and CDR2: SQVTM, ANQGSEA. This CDR3 region has 14 residues. Trimming took 4 bases from V and 3 from J, leaving 16 bases between them. CDR3 loop: CSVGGVGARYEQYF. CDR3 sequence (DNA): TGCAGCGTTGGGGGGGTGGGGGCACGCTACGAGCAGTACTTC.

This clonotype was observed a few times. The J gene is TRBJ2-7, the V gene TRBV20-1; 7 positions agree with TRBD2. This CDR3 has 14 amino acids. J was trimmed by 5 bases and V by 1 base; bases with no gene match: 8. Per germline, CDR1 DFQATT and CDR2 SNEGSKA (reference sequence). The CDR3 spells CSARVPGGGNEQYF. DNA of the CDR3: TGCAGTGCTAGAGTTCCGGGAGGTGGGAACGAGCAGTACTTC.

The chain couples TRBV5-5 to TRBJ2-7; D is possibly TRBD1 (7 bases). The CDR3 loop spans 17 amino acids. Germline assignment: CDR1 SGHKS and CDR2 YYEKEE (reference sequence). The germline V and J ends were trimmed by 0 bases and 3 bases, with 19 bases remaining between them. This CDR3 is CASSLAEGAGGFYEQYF. The CDR3 region has the DNA TGTGCCAGCAGCTTGGCCGAGGGGGCTGGAGGGTTCTACGAGCAGTACTTC. Looking up the rest from reference TRBV5-5 and TRBJ2-7 gives the full variable domain: DAGVTQSPTHLIKTRGQQVTLRCSPISGHKSVSWYQQVLGQGPQFIFQYYEKEERGRGNFPDRFSARQFPNYSSELNVNALLLGDSALYLCASSLAEGAGGFYEQYFGPGTRLTVT.